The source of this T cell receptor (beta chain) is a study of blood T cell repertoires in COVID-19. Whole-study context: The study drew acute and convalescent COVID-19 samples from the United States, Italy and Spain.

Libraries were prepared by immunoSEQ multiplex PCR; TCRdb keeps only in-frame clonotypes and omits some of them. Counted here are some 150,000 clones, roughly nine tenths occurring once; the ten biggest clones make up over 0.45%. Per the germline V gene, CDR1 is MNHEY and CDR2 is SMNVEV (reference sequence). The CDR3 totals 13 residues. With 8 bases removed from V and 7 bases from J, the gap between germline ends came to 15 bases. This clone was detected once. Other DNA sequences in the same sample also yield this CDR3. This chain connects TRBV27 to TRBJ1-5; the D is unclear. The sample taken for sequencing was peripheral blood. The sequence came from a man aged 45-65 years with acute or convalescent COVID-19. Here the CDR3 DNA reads TGTGCCAGCTCCCTCCGGGGTCGGCAGCCCCAGCATTTT. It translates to CASSLRGRQPQHF.